One and the same sample provided the 29 T cell receptor beta chains below, sequenced in a study of blood T cells in healthy people across ages. Together with a sample-barcoded 5' primer, a J-beta primer mix was included in a second PCR lasting about 6 to 11 cycles. MiXCR was run by TCRdb on the 5' RACE reads, yielding one entry per CDR3 protein. The sample has about 800,000 distinct CDR3 sequences, approximately 25% seen once; the top ten hold more than 3%. This same sample was also part of a study on T cells of mothers and their children.

Sample: blood. The origin of the receptors is a boy aged 5-17 years in good health.

This clonotype was observed a handful of times. The rearrangement joins TRBV7-9 to TRBJ2-1; a weak D match, TRBD2 (5 bases). CDR1 is SEHNR, CDR2 FQNEAQ, per germline (reference sequence). V lost 5 bases and J 7 bases, leaving 15 bases between the germline ends. CDR3 length: 14 amino acids. The CDR3 sequence is CASSPPRRTNEQFF. Written as DNA, the CDR3 is TGTGCCAGCAGCCCCCCCCGGCGGACTAATGAGCAGTTCTTC.

The CDR3 reads CSVPRQGQGGELFF. CDR3 in DNA: TGCAGCGTCCCGAGACAGGGGCAGGGCGGGGAGCTGTTTTTT. V gene TRBV29-1 combines with J gene TRBJ2-2; 8 bases fit TRBD1. The CDR3 is 14 residues long. The germline gives CDR1 SQVTM, CDR2 ANQGSEA. Trimming took 6 bases from V and 7 from J; bases not matched to a gene: 10.

The J gene is TRBJ2-5, the V gene TRBV29-1; TRBD1 matches 8 bases. V shed 3 bases, J shed 5 bases, and the junction held 5 bases outside the gene matches. Germline values: CDR1 SQVTM, CDR2 ANQGSEA. This CDR3 has 13 amino acids. The CDR3 spells CSVEQGAWETQYF. CDR3 bases: TGCAGCGTTGAGCAGGGGGCGTGGGAGACCCAGTACTTC. The full variable domain, rest sourced from reference TRBV29-1 and TRBJ2-5, is SAVISQKPSRDICQRGTSLTIQCQVDSQVTMMFWYRQQPGQSLTLIATANQGSEATYESGFVIDKFPISRPNLTFSTLTVSNMSPEDSSIYLCSVEQGAWETQYFGPGTRLLVL.

Only a few counts were recorded for this clonotype. This chain links TRBV12-3 or TRBV12-4 with TRBJ2-7; D is unclear. The CDR3 is made up of 14 amino acids. V lost 0 bases and J 3 bases, leaving 9 bases between the germline ends. As DNA, the CDR3 is TGTGCCAGCAGTTTAGCGCGTCGTGACTACGAGCAGTACTTC. This gives the protein CASSLARRDYEQYF.

This clonotype was counted a single time. This chain uses TRBV5-1 with TRBJ2-2; no reliable D call. V shed 0 bases and J shed 0 bases, with 12 bases lying between them. In germline, CDR1 is SGHRS, CDR2 YFSETQ. The CDR3 sequence is 17 residues long. The CDR3 sequence is CASSLGVGIANTGELFF. CDR3 in DNA: TGCGCCAGCAGCTTGGGAGTAGGCATCGCGAACACCGGGGAGCTGTTTTTT.

The table lists this clonotype with a few counts. The rearrangement links TRBV14 to TRBJ1-6; 7 nucleotides align to TRBD1. The germline V gene encodes CDR1 SGHDN and CDR2 FVKESK. CDR3 length equals 14 residues. The V segment lost 6 bases and the J segment 9 bases; nucleotides outside the gene matches: 8. The CDR3 DNA sequence: TGTGCCAGCAGTCCAACGGGACAGACTTCACCCCTCCACTTT. As protein: CASSPTGQTSPLHF.

The genes are TRBV29-1 and TRBJ1-5; D may be TRBD1 (5 bases). Deletions cut 7 bases from V and 5 bases from J, with 18 bases between. This CDR3 has 14 residues. Germline V CDR1 and CDR2: SQVTM, ANQGSEA. CDR3 sequence reads: CSAGGDSDDQPQHF. The CDR3 DNA sequence: TGCAGCGCCGGGGGTGACAGTGACGATCAGCCCCAGCATTTT.

The chain recombines TRBV6-6 with TRBJ1-1; possible D gene TRBD1, 5 bases. V was trimmed by 2 bases and J by 7 bases, leaving 11 bases between them. Germline CDR1 MNHNY, CDR2 SVGAGI (reference sequence). The CDR3 spans 13 residues. The CDR3 DNA reads as TGTGCCAGCAGTTACCTTACCGGGGGTGAAGCTTTCTTT. Amino acid sequence: CASSYLTGGEAFF.

In its sample, this clonotype was seen a few times. The rearrangement links TRBV25-1 to TRBJ2-7; D is tentatively TRBD1 or TRBD2 (5 bases each). Germline V gene lookup returns CDR1 MGHDK and CDR2 SYGVNS. V was trimmed by 7 bases and J by 7 bases, leaving 17 bases between them. This CDR3 contains 13 residues. This CDR3 is CASTPTGRSEQYF. Here the CDR3 DNA reads TGTGCCAGCACCCCGACGGGGCGTTCTGAGCAGTACTTC.

This clonotype was picked up a small number of times. J is TRBJ1-2 and V is TRBV4-3; D is possibly TRBD1 (5 bases). Trimming left V 0 bases short and J 4 bases short, with 9 bases between. Germline V gene data show CDR1 as LGHNA and CDR2 as YSLEER. The CDR3 consists of 14 residues. This CDR3 reads CASSQDRESYGYTF. The CDR3 DNA is TGCGCCAGCAGCCAAGACAGGGAAAGCTATGGCTACACCTTC.

The chain uses TRBV4-1 and TRBJ1-2; TRBD1 aligns across 9 bases. The J segment lost 6 bases and the V segment lost 5 bases, leaving 4 bases of the junction unmatched. The germline V gene encodes CDR1 MGHRA and CDR2 YSYEKL. The CDR3 runs 13 residues. The CDR3 is CASSVRTGDGYTF. The CDR3, as DNA: TGCGCCAGCAGCGTCCGGACAGGGGATGGCTACACCTTC.

The V and J genes are TRBV13 and TRBJ2-7; TRBD2 matches at 9 bases. There are 14 residues in the CDR3. The germline CDR1 and CDR2 sequences are PRHDT and FYEKMQ (reference sequence). V lost 8 bases to trimming and J lost 3 bases; unmatched junction nucleotides: 8. The CDR3 nucleotides read TGTGCCAGCGGGAGGCGGGGGGGCAGCTACGAGCAGTACTTC. It codes for CASGRRGGSYEQYF.

Concerning this clonotype itself: The junction departs from the called germline gene at one end, perhaps through a read error. CDR3 coding DNA: TGTGCCGGCAGTCCGAGACTGACAGGGGGGTATCAGCCCCAGCATTTT. It encodes CAGSPRLTGGYQPQHF. The gene calls are TRBV6-1 and TRBJ1-5; 9 bases align to TRBD1. The length of the CDR3 is 16 residues. Germline values: CDR1 MNHNS, CDR2 SASEGT.

The sample holds many counts of this clonotype. This sequence joins TRBV7-2 and TRBJ2-5; a possible D gene is TRBD2 (5 bases). The CDR3 is made up of 13 amino acids. The germline V gene has CDR1 SGHTA and CDR2 FQGNSA. Trimming removed 5 bases from V and 2 bases from J, with 9 bases in between. CDR3 in DNA: TGTGCCAGCAGCCGACTATATCAAGAGACCCAGTACTTC. Its protein product is CASSRLYQETQYF.

This clonotype appeared a few times. The chain uses TRBV7-2 and TRBJ1-2; D may be TRBD1 (6 bases). The V gene lost 1 base and the J gene lost 4 bases, with 16 bases spanning the gap. This CDR3 comprises 16 residues. From germline, CDR1 is SGHTA and CDR2 FQGNSA. The CDR3 DNA is TGTGCCAGCAGCTTAGGGTCGGGGGCCCCTAGCTATGGCTACACCTTC. Translated: CASSLGSGAPSYGYTF.

The gene calls are TRBV27 and TRBJ2-3; D is uncertain. CDR1 and CDR2 from the germline V gene are MNHEY and SMNVEV (reference sequence). This CDR3 is built from 14 residues. V was clipped by 4 bases and J by 2 bases, with 10 bases between them. CDR3 sequence reads: CASSSSWVTDTQYF. The CDR3 nucleotides are TGTGCCAGCAGTTCCTCTTGGGTCACAGATACGCAGTATTTT.

The sample holds a few counts of this clonotype. The chain employs TRBV6-1 and TRBJ2-1, with D hard to call. The V gene lost 7 bases and the J gene lost 5 bases, with 6 bases spanning the gap. The CDR3 sequence is 11 residues long. Germline CDR1 reads MNHNS; CDR2 reads SASEGT. The CDR3 reads CASNRNNEQFF. In DNA, the CDR3 is TGTGCCAGCAACAGAAACAATGAGCAGTTCTTC.

This clonotype was detected ten times or more. CDR3 region: CASSLWTAGVTGELFF. The CDR3 bases are TGTGCCAGCAGCTTGTGGACAGCGGGAGTCACCGGGGAGCTGTTTTTT. The chain has TRBV7-2 and TRBJ2-2, with 8 bases identical to TRBD2. The CDR3 length is 16 residues. Germline lookup yields CDR1 SGHTA and CDR2 FQGNSA. Germline trimming cut 3 bases from V and 4 bases from J; bases unmatched to any gene: 7.

The chain uses TRBV14 and TRBJ1-1; TRBD1 matches at 9 bases. Germline CDR1 reads SGHDN; CDR2 reads FVKESK. With V trimmed by 0 bases and J by 5 bases, 10 bases remained unmatched. The CDR3 runs 17 residues. The DNA for the CDR3 is TGTGCCAGCAGCCAAGATCAGAACAGGGGGCGAATAACTGAAGCTTTCTTT. It codes for CASSQDQNRGRITEAFF.

V and J are TRBV11-2 and TRBJ1-4; possible D gene TRBD1, 5 bases. The CDR3 covers 14 residues. The germline CDR1 and CDR2 sequences are SGHAT and FQNNGV. Trimming removed 3 bases at V and 3 bases at J, with 8 bases between. The CDR3, as DNA: TGTGCCAGCAGCTTCAGGGTACCTAATGAAAAACTGTTTTTT. Its translation is CASSFRVPNEKLFF.

The V and J genes are TRBV28 and TRBJ1-5, with TRBD1 as a possible D gene (6 bases). Germline V lookup: CDR1 MDHEN, CDR2 SYDVKM. The CDR3 spans 13 residues. V lost 6 bases to trimming and J lost 4 bases, with 10 bases between them. The CDR3 DNA sequence: TGTGCCAGCAGCGGGACACCAAATCAGCCCCAGCATTTT. Its translation: CASSGTPNQPQHF.

This chain uses TRBV5-1 with TRBJ1-2; D uncertain. CDR1 SGHRS and CDR2 YFSETQ come from the germline V gene. The V end was cut by 6 bases, the J end by 0 bases, with 15 bases between. The CDR3 loop spans 15 amino acids. The CDR3 DNA reads as TGCGCCAGCATGGATACGGACGGAACTAACTATGGCTACACCTTC. As protein: CASMDTDGTNYGYTF.

The chain is built from TRBV29-1 and TRBJ2-1, with no clear D. Trimming took 4 bases from V and 7 from J, leaving 17 bases between them. Germline CDR1 is SQVTM and CDR2 is ANQGSEA. The CDR3 is made up of 14 amino acids. CDR3 nucleotides: TGCAGCGTTGCGCGGCAGTCAGCAGGAAATGAGCAGTTCTTC. Its translation is CSVARQSAGNEQFF.

This clonotype was seen a few times. V is TRBV12-3 or TRBV12-4 and J is TRBJ2-5; the D gene is possibly TRBD2 (6 bases). This CDR3 spans 14 amino acids. The V end lost 3 bases, the J end lost 4 bases, and 12 bases lay between the germline ends. CDR3 bases: TGTGCCAGCAGTTTGGGGCGGGGTCTAGAGACCCAGTACTTC. Amino acids: CASSLGRGLETQYF.

The chain uses TRBV20-1 and TRBJ2-5; weak D call: TRBD2 (6 bases). The CDR3 runs 14 residues. Germline V CDR1 and CDR2: DFQATT, SNEGSKA (reference sequence). Between the trimmed V and J ends, which lost 3 bases and 2 bases, there was a span of 13 bases. The CDR3 nucleotides read TGCAGTGCTAGGGCGGCGGGGAGGCAAGAGACCCAGTACTTC. Translating it yields CSARAAGRQETQYF.

The V call is TRBV29-1, the J call TRBJ2-1; TRBD1 matches 9 bases. CDR3 length: 16 residues. J gave up 4 bases and V 1 base, and 8 bases lay outside the gene matches. Germline CDR1 and CDR2: SQVTM and ANQGSEA. CDR3 bases: TGCAGCGTTGAAGCGGGACAGGGTATTGGGTACAATGAGCAGTTCTTC. This codes for CSVEAGQGIGYNEQFF.

This clonotype was counted only a few times. The V call is TRBV29-1, the J call TRBJ2-7, with D possibly TRBD2 on 5 matching bases. Deletions cut 4 bases from V and 6 bases from J, with 16 bases between. CDR1 and CDR2 from the germline V gene are SQVTM and ANQGSEA. CDR3 length: 13 residues. Here the CDR3 reads CSVASGLGFEQYF. The CDR3 nucleotides read TGCAGCGTTGCCTCGGGGTTAGGGTTCGAGCAGTACTTC.

This clonotype was observed a few times. The CDR3 sequence is CASSHFSGTSYEQYF. CDR3 DNA: TGTGCCAGCAGTCATTTCAGCGGGACTTCCTACGAGCAGTACTTC. V is TRBV5-8 and J is TRBJ2-5; 7 positions match TRBD2. The DNA end is a closer match to TRBJ2-7, so the J assignment may be wrong. The CDR3 is made up of 15 amino acids. Germline CDR1 and CDR2: SGHTS and YDEGEE.

This clonotype came up a few times. This chain connects TRBV15 to TRBJ2-5; D remains unclear. V lost 3 bases, J lost 3 bases, and 8 bases lay in between. The CDR3 sequence is 13 residues long. CDR1 is LNHNV and CDR2 is YYDKDF in the germline V gene (reference sequence). The CDR3 reads CATSSMAEETQYF. CDR3 in DNA: TGTGCCACCAGCAGTATGGCGGAAGAGACCCAGTACTTC.